The 27 T cell receptor beta chains below were found in one sample sequenced in a study of blood T cell repertoires in COVID-19. Some clones are missing from TCRdb's copy, which holds only in-frame ones; the method was immunoSEQ multiplex PCR. The sample has under 300,000 clones; about 89% are singletons. Specimen: PBMCs or T cells enriched from blood (not recorded which). Receptors were obtained from a woman younger than 30 who had recovered from COVID-19.

The rearrangement joins TRBV13 to TRBJ1-1; D gene uncertain. With 5 bases removed from V and 2 bases from J, the gap between germline ends came to 12 bases. The CDR3 is made up of 14 amino acids. Germline V gene sequence: CDR1 PRHDT, CDR2 FYEKMQ (reference sequence). The CDR3 loop is CASSPQNRNTEAFF. As DNA, the CDR3 is TGTGCCAGCAGCCCTCAGAACCGCAACACTGAAGCTTTCTTT. Complete variable domain (other parts from reference TRBV13 and TRBJ1-1): AAGVIQSPRHLIKEKRETATLKCYPIPRHDTVYWYQQGPGQDPQFLISFYEKMQSDKGSIPDRFSAQQFSDYHSELNMSSLELGDSALYFCASSPQNRNTEAFFGQGTRLTVV.

The V call is TRBV11-3, the J call TRBJ2-6; 10 bases match TRBD1. This CDR3 has 17 amino acids. Trimming took 7 bases from V and 0 from J; bases not matched to a gene: 6. Looked up from germline, CDR1 is SGHNT and CDR2 is YENEEA. The CDR3, as DNA: TGTGCCAGCACCCTAGACAGGGGGCTCTCTGGGGCCAACGTCCTGACTTTC. This gives the protein CASTLDRGLSGANVLTF.

V gene TRBV15 combines with J gene TRBJ2-5, with 7 bases fitting TRBD2. The CDR3 contains 13 residues. The germline gives CDR1 LNHNV, CDR2 YYDKDF (reference sequence). The junction had 7 bases not matched to a gene; V was cut back by 5 bases and J by 7 bases. The CDR3 is CATSGREKGTQYF. The CDR3, as DNA: TGTGCCACCAGCGGGAGGGAAAAGGGGACCCAGTACTTC.

The rearrangement uses TRBV9 and TRBJ1-1, with D maybe TRBD1 (5 bases). Between the trimmed V and J ends, which lost 0 bases and 1 base, there was a span of 19 bases. This CDR3 is 18 amino acids long. Germline V gene lookup returns CDR1 SGDLS and CDR2 YYNGEE. The chain's CDR3 is CASSVAADPGGSNTEAFF. In DNA form, the CDR3 reads TGTGCCAGCAGCGTAGCTGCTGATCCGGGGGGGTCGAACACTGAAGCTTTCTTT.

For the CDR3, the DNA is TGCAGCGTCGGGAACAGGGTAAACACAGATACGCAGTATTTT. Its protein is CSVGNRVNTDTQYF. The J gene is TRBJ2-3, the V gene TRBV29-1; possibly TRBD1 for D (6 bases). The CDR3 is 14 residues long. Germline V gives CDR1 SQVTM, CDR2 ANQGSEA. Trimming pared 6 bases from V and 2 bases from J, leaving 15 bases between.

This clone was recorded a few times. The V gene is TRBV5-8, the J gene TRBJ2-2; TRBD1 matches at 8 bases. Germline CDR1 reads SGHTS; CDR2 reads YDEGEE. J was trimmed by 6 bases and V by 0 bases; bases with no gene match: 4. CDR3 length equals 15 residues. The CDR3 DNA reads as TGTGCCAGCAGCTTGGGACAGGGGTTTTCCGGGGAGCTGTTTTTT. Residues: CASSLGQGFSGELFF.

Here the CDR3 reads CASSMGTSGSNEQFF. CDR3 sequence (DNA): TGTGCCAGTAGTATGGGGACTAGCGGGAGCAATGAGCAGTTCTTC. V and J are TRBV19 and TRBJ2-1, with TRBD2 matching over 14 bases. Unmatched junction bases numbered 1, after V lost 3 bases and J lost 6 bases. Per germline, CDR1 LNHDA and CDR2 SQIVND (reference sequence). The CDR3 runs 15 residues.

This chain joins TRBV25-1 and TRBJ1-2; D call uncertain. The germline CDR1 and CDR2 sequences are MGHDK and SYGVNS. CDR3 length: 11 residues. Between the trimmed V and J ends, which lost 5 bases and 6 bases, there was a span of 7 bases. CDR3 in amino acids: CASSYGDGYTF. The CDR3 coding sequence is TGTGCCAGCAGTTACGGAGATGGCTACACCTTC.

This chain uses TRBV6-5 with TRBJ2-3; tentatively, D is TRBD2 (5 bases). Germline loops: CDR1 MNHEY, CDR2 SVGAGI. This CDR3 is built from 14 residues. V shed 7 bases and J shed 4 bases, with 15 bases lying between them. The chain's CDR3 is CASTARRKSDTQYF. Written as DNA, the CDR3 is TGTGCCAGCACCGCCCGGAGGAAGTCAGATACGCAGTATTTT.

The chain links TRBV10-3 to TRBJ2-7, with TRBD2 identical over 8 bases. This CDR3 is 13 amino acids long. Germline CDR1 is ENHRY and CDR2 is SYGVKD. V lost 8 bases to trimming and J lost 0 bases; unmatched junction nucleotides: 3. CDR3 protein: CAIAGGVSYEQYF. The CDR3 DNA is TGTGCCATCGCGGGAGGAGTCTCCTACGAGCAGTACTTC.

The chain joins TRBV28 to TRBJ1-1; unclear D gene. This CDR3 is 12 amino acids long. V gave up 6 bases and J gave up 4 bases, with 9 bases separating them. Germline-derived CDR1 and CDR2 are MDHEN and SYDVKM. In DNA form, the CDR3 reads TGTGCCAGCAGCCCGACGGGCACTGAAGCTTTCTTT. Protein product: CASSPTGTEAFF.

This clone has only one observation. The junction departs from germline at one end; a sequencing error may be responsible. The CDR3 spells CASSSGQGNSYNEQFF. The CDR3 coding sequence is TGTGCTAGCAGCTCGGGACAGGGAAATTCCTACAATGAGCAGTTCTTC. J is TRBJ2-1 and V is TRBV7-7; TRBD1 matches at 9 bases. This CDR3 has 16 amino acids. Germline-derived CDR1 and CDR2 are SSHAT and FNYEAQ (reference sequence).

The CDR3 protein is CASSLVSSPLHF. CDR3 DNA sequence: TGTGCCAGCAGCTTAGTAAGCTCACCCCTCCACTTT. The chain is built from TRBV7-2 and TRBJ1-6; D unclear. Trimming pared 1 base from V and 10 bases from J, leaving 5 bases between. The CDR3 has 12 residues. Germline V gene sequence: CDR1 SGHTA, CDR2 FQGNSA.

The chain has TRBV6-4 and TRBJ1-5, with TRBD1 matching over 10 bases. Germline V gene sequence: CDR1 MRHNA, CDR2 SNTAGT. J was trimmed by 5 bases and V by 8 bases; bases with no gene match: 9. This CDR3 region has 15 residues. DNA for the CDR3: TGTGCCAGCTGTCGACAGGGGGCAGGTGATCAGCCCCAGCATTTT. Translated, it gives CASCRQGAGDQPQHF.

This chain links TRBV7-6 with TRBJ2-3; 8 nucleotides align to TRBD1. The CDR3 contains 15 residues. Germline trimming cut 5 bases from V and 1 base from J; bases unmatched to any gene: 5. Germline CDR1 SGHVS, CDR2 FNYEAQ. The CDR3: CASSPPTGGTDTQYF. The CDR3 nucleotides are TGTGCCAGCAGCCCACCGACAGGGGGCACAGATACGCAGTATTTT.

The chain has TRBV7-8 and TRBJ1-2; D unresolved. CDR3 size: 15 residues. Trimming pared 1 base from V and 0 bases from J, leaving 9 bases between. From germline, CDR1 is SGHVS and CDR2 FQNEAQ. CDR3 sequence reads: CASSLEPYSNYGYTF. CDR3 in DNA: TGTGCCAGCAGCTTAGAACCGTACTCTAACTATGGCTACACCTTC.

In nucleotides, the CDR3 is TGTGCCAGCAGCCCCTCACGGGGGGCCCAAGAGACCCAGTACTTC. This codes for CASSPSRGAQETQYF. This chain links TRBV16 with TRBJ2-5; perhaps TRBD2 as D (7 bases). Trimming took 4 bases from V and 1 from J, leaving 13 bases between them. Germline lookup yields CDR1 KGHSY and CDR2 FQNENV. The CDR3 runs 15 residues.

This chain joins TRBV19 and TRBJ1-5; 9 bases fit TRBD1. V was clipped by 6 bases and J by 9 bases; unmatched bases: 6. The germline V gene has CDR1 LNHDA and CDR2 SQIVND (reference sequence). The CDR3 extends over 13 amino acids. The CDR3 loop reads CASSGTGNRPQHF. The CDR3 DNA sequence: TGTGCCAGTAGCGGGACAGGGAACCGGCCCCAGCATTTT.

The rearrangement uses TRBV12-3 or TRBV12-4 and TRBJ1-3; D uncertain. Between the trimmed V and J ends, which lost 2 bases and 2 bases, there was a span of 4 bases. This CDR3 comprises 13 residues. The DNA for the CDR3 is TGTGCCAGCAGTTTATATGCTGGAAACACCATATATTTT. Translated: CASSLYAGNTIYF.

CDR3 loop: CASSLDGTSYNEQFF. The CDR3 bases are TGTGCCAGCAGCTTGGATGGGACATCCTACAATGAGCAGTTCTTC. This rearrangement joins TRBV5-6 to TRBJ2-1; D might be TRBD1 (6 bases). V was pared by 0 bases and J by 1 base, with 8 bases between. This CDR3 has 15 residues. CDR1 is SGHDT and CDR2 is YYEEEE in the germline V gene.

The V gene is TRBV27, the J gene TRBJ1-2; the D gene is possibly TRBD1 (6 bases). Trimming left V 8 bases short and J 4 bases short, with 17 bases between. Germline CDR1 is MNHEY and CDR2 is SMNVEV (reference sequence). This CDR3 has 14 residues. The CDR3, as DNA: TGTGCCAGCGGCCCGGACAGCCCTAGCTATGGCTACACCTTC. Its protein product is CASGPDSPSYGYTF.

The chain couples TRBV6-4 to TRBJ1-5; D unresolved. The CDR3 consists of 17 residues. CDR1 is MRHNA, CDR2 SNTAGT, per germline. Between the trimmed V and J ends, which lost 2 bases and 2 bases, there was a span of 16 bases. The CDR3 region has the DNA TGTGCCAGCAGTGACCCAGGTCACGACGGATGCAATCAGCCCCAGCATTTT. Amino acids: CASSDPGHDGCNQPQHF.

The chain combines TRBV9 with TRBJ1-1; 7 bases fit TRBD1. V lost 2 bases and J lost 8; bases outside the gene matches: 6. This CDR3 has 13 amino acids. Germline V gene sequence: CDR1 SGDLS, CDR2 YYNGEE. CDR3 sequence reads: CASSVGTAREAFF. CDR3 nucleotides: TGTGCCAGCAGCGTCGGGACAGCTAGGGAAGCTTTCTTT.

V usage is TRBV7-9 and J usage is TRBJ1-2; 7 bases are shared with TRBD1. CDR3 length equals 14 residues. V shed 5 bases and J 8 bases; nucleotides not matched to a gene: 11. CDR1 is SEHNR and CDR2 is FQNEAQ in the germline V gene (reference sequence). In DNA, the CDR3 is TGTGCCAGCAGCCCATCCGACAGGGTGGAGGGCTACACCTTC. Protein sequence: CASSPSDRVEGYTF.

This chain connects TRBV18 to TRBJ2-1; TRBD1 matches at 9 bases. Germline V gene sequence: CDR1 KGHSH, CDR2 LQKENI. V gave up 3 bases and J gave up 1 base; unmatched junction bases: 1. CDR3 length: 15 residues. The chain's CDR3 is CASSPGQGSYNEQFF. Here the CDR3 DNA reads TGTGCCAGCTCACCGGGACAGGGATCCTACAATGAGCAGTTCTTC. The variable domain in full, completed from reference TRBV18 and TRBJ2-1, reads NAGVMQNPRHLVRRRGQEARLRCSPMKGHSHVYWYRQLPEEGLKFMVYLQKENIIDESGMPKERFSAEFPKEGPSILRIQQVVRGDSAAYFCASSPGQGSYNEQFFGPGTRLTVL.

The chain recombines TRBV19 with TRBJ1-1, with unresolved D. Germline loops: CDR1 LNHDA, CDR2 SQIVND (reference sequence). The CDR3 extends over 15 amino acids. Trimming stripped 7 bases from V and 2 bases from J, with 17 bases between. The CDR3 DNA reads as TGTGCCAGTACCCCCGGGAGGGTCTACAACACTGAAGCTTTCTTT. Protein: CASTPGRVYNTEAFF.

The chain carries TRBV9 and TRBJ1-2; 7 nucleotides match TRBD1. The CDR3 totals 12 residues. CDR1 is SGDLS, CDR2 YYNGEE, per germline. The trim removed 3 bases at V and 4 bases at J, leaving 0 bases unmatched. The CDR3 coding sequence is TGTGCCAGCAGCGCAGGGGGCTATGGCTACACCTTC. Its protein is CASSAGGYGYTF.